These 20 T cell receptor beta chains originate from one sample sequenced in a study of CD8+ T cells in alopecia areata. TCR sequencing used cDNA made by reverse transcription of extracted RNA. Libraries were prepared by immunoSEQ multiplex PCR; TCRdb keeps only in-frame clonotypes and omits some of them. The table records 150,000 to 200,000 clones, around 55% of them present only once. Sequencing input: CD4+ T cells sorted from blood. The receptors were gathered from a human donor in good health.

This chain links TRBV9 with TRBJ2-3; D unresolved. The germline CDR1 and CDR2 sequences are SGDLS and YYNGEE. Trimming removed 4 bases at V and 2 bases at J, with 14 bases between. The CDR3 runs to 15 residues. CDR3 protein: CASSNSPGITDTQYF. The CDR3 coding sequence is TGTGCCAGCAGCAACTCTCCGGGTATCACAGATACGCAGTATTTT.

This clone was found a few times. The chain links TRBV10-3 to TRBJ2-5; possible D gene TRBD1, 5 bases. The CDR3 consists of 16 residues. V was cut by 3 bases and J by 4 bases, with 18 bases left in between. The germline CDR1 and CDR2 sequences are ENHRY and SYGVKD. In nucleotides, the CDR3 is TGTGCCATCAGTGAATTTGGGGCTAATAACGGAGAGACCCAGTACTTC. Encoded protein: CAISEFGANNGETQYF.

As to this clone: Other DNA variants within this sample encode the same CDR3. V and J are TRBV15 and TRBJ2-3; D gene ambiguous. Germline lookup yields CDR1 LNHNV and CDR2 YYDKDF (reference sequence). The V gene lost 0 bases and the J gene lost 0 bases, with 7 bases spanning the gap. CDR3 length equals 15 residues. This CDR3 is CATSRDPASTDTQYF. CDR3 bases: TGTGCCACCAGCAGAGACCCAGCAAGCACAGATACGCAGTATTTT.

V is TRBV10-3 and J is TRBJ2-3, with 7 bases aligning to TRBD1. The J segment lost 2 bases and the V segment lost 8 bases, leaving 7 bases of the junction unmatched. This CDR3 region has 14 residues. Germline CDR1 is ENHRY and CDR2 is SYGVKD. The CDR3 protein is CAIRGQSITDTQYF. In DNA, the CDR3 is TGTGCCATCCGGGGACAGTCAATCACAGATACGCAGTATTTT.

The chain uses TRBV30 and TRBJ1-4; D is ambiguous. The CDR3 covers 16 residues. The ends were cut back, 0 bases at V and 4 bases at J, with 15 bases in the middle. Germline V gene lookup returns CDR1 GTSNPN and CDR2 SVGIG (reference sequence). CDR3 bases: TGTGCCTGGAGTGTACGAGCCCGCAGGAATAATGAAAAACTGTTTTTT. It specifies CAWSVRARRNNEKLFF.

The chain is built from TRBV30 and TRBJ1-2; D gene ambiguous. The CDR3 is made up of 14 amino acids. V gave up 1 base and J gave up 3 bases, with 12 bases separating them. Germline V gives CDR1 GTSNPN, CDR2 SVGIG (reference sequence). The CDR3 DNA reads TGTGCCTGGAGTGAGGGCAGGATCGACTATGGCTACACCTTC. As protein: CAWSEGRIDYGYTF.

This clone occurred once. V is TRBV30 and J is TRBJ1-3, with unresolved D. The CDR3 contains 14 residues. Per the germline V gene, CDR1 is GTSNPN and CDR2 is SVGIG (reference sequence). Trimming pared 3 bases from V and 1 base from J, leaving 10 bases between. The chain's CDR3 is CAWSRGVSGNTIYF. In DNA, the CDR3 is TGTGCCTGGAGCCGGGGAGTTTCTGGAAACACCATATATTTT.

This chain links TRBV6-5 with TRBJ2-5; 8 bases are shared with TRBD1. Gene TRBJ2-7 matches the end of the DNA better, so the J call may be wrong. This CDR3 contains 15 residues. The germline V gene encodes CDR1 MNHEY and CDR2 SVGAGI. The CDR3 DNA reads as TGTGCCAGCAGCCTATATCGGACAGGGTTGGGCGAGCAGTACTTC. It yields the protein CASSLYRTGLGEQYF.

The V and J genes are TRBV7-2 and TRBJ2-7, with D uncertain. The V end lost 1 base, the J end lost 2 bases, and 6 bases lay between the germline ends. This CDR3 comprises 13 residues. CDR1 is SGHTA and CDR2 is FQGNSA in the germline V gene. CDR3 bases: TGTGCCAGCAGCTTAGGAGGACCCTACGAGCAGTACTTC. Encoded protein: CASSLGGPYEQYF.

V and J are TRBV15 and TRBJ1-1; TRBD1 aligns across 7 bases. J was trimmed by 2 bases and V by 5 bases; bases with no gene match: 8. The germline gives CDR1 LNHNV, CDR2 YYDKDF (reference sequence). The CDR3 covers 15 residues. The CDR3 spells CATSPFGTANTEAFF. CDR3 DNA sequence: TGTGCCACCAGCCCATTCGGGACAGCCAACACTGAAGCTTTCTTT.

This clone occurred a few times. The gene calls are TRBV30 and TRBJ1-4, with D perhaps matching TRBD1 (5 bases). V was shortened by 8 bases and J by 10 bases, with 8 bases between the two germline ends. The CDR3 contains 9 residues. The germline gives CDR1 GTSNPN, CDR2 SVGIG (reference sequence). The CDR3 bases are TGTGCCGCTCAGGGAAAACTGTTTTTT. Its translation: CAAQGKLFF.

This chain links TRBV10-3 with TRBJ2-3; D is undetermined. The CDR3 is made up of 14 amino acids. From germline, CDR1 is ENHRY and CDR2 SYGVKD. The V end was cut by 5 bases, the J end by 4 bases, with 13 bases between. CDR3 sequence: CAISPSSLSDTQYF. In DNA form, the CDR3 reads TGTGCCATCAGTCCTTCTTCACTCTCAGATACGCAGTATTTT.

This clone was seen only once. The chain combines TRBV18 with TRBJ1-2; the match to TRBD1 covers 7 bases. Trimming removed 3 bases from V and 8 bases from J; junction bases left unmatched: 6. The CDR3 consists of 13 residues. From germline, CDR1 is KGHSH and CDR2 LQKENI. CDR3 coding DNA: TGTGCCAGCTCACCTAAGACAGGGATCGGCTACACCTTC. Its translation: CASSPKTGIGYTF.

This chain links TRBV14 with TRBJ2-5; tentative D call: TRBD2 (6 bases). V lost 4 bases, J lost 2 bases, and 11 bases lay in between. CDR1 and CDR2 (germline): SGHDN, FVKESK. CDR3 size: 14 residues. The CDR3 protein is CASSRTSRQETQYF. As DNA, the CDR3 is TGTGCCAGCAGCCGAACTAGCAGACAAGAGACCCAGTACTTC.

V gene TRBV11-2 combines with J gene TRBJ2-7; D is possibly TRBD2 (6 bases). Trimming cost V 6 bases and J 11 bases, with 23 bases left between them. Germline V CDR1 and CDR2: SGHAT, FQNNGV. This CDR3 has 14 amino acids. The CDR3 sequence is CASSVGLSPLEEYF. The CDR3 DNA follows: TGTGCCAGCAGTGTGGGACTGTCCCCCCTGGAGGAGTACTTC. Variable domain in full (rest from reference TRBV11-2 and TRBJ2-7): EAGVAQSPRYKIIEKRQSVAFWCNPISGHATLYWYQQILGQGPKLLIQFQNNGVVDDSQLPKDRFSAERLKGVDSTLKIQPAKLEDSAVYLCASSVGLSPLEEYFGPGTRLTVT.

This clone has a handful of counts. The rearrangement links TRBV29-1 to TRBJ2-3, with D tentatively TRBD2 (6 bases). The CDR3 is 15 residues long. Germline CDR1 SQVTM, CDR2 ANQGSEA. Between the trimmed V and J ends, which lost 0 bases and 0 bases, there was a span of 10 bases. The CDR3 region is CSVEDRGGSTDTQYF. CDR3 bases: TGCAGCGTTGAAGATCGTGGGGGGAGCACAGATACGCAGTATTTT.

The J gene is TRBJ2-5, the V gene TRBV2; 9 nucleotides align to TRBD1. This CDR3 has 16 residues. With 4 bases clipped from V and 5 bases from J, the junction kept 11 bases outside the gene matches. Germline loops: CDR1 SNHLY, CDR2 FYNNEI. The CDR3 DNA sequence: TGTGCCAGCAGTGCTGACGGGACAGGGAAGGGCGAGACCCAGTACTTC. Protein sequence: CASSADGTGKGETQYF. Variable domain in full (rest from reference TRBV2 and TRBJ2-5): EPEVTQTPSHQVTQMGQEVILRCVPISNHLYFYWYRQILGQKVEFLVSFYNNEISEKSEIFDDQFSVERPDGSNFTLKIRSTKLEDSAMYFCASSADGTGKGETQYFGPGTRLLVL.

The chain recombines TRBV27 with TRBJ2-1; D is uncertain. This CDR3 spans 12 amino acids. Trimming pared 6 bases from V and 10 bases from J, leaving 13 bases between. The V gene's germline CDR1 is MNHEY and CDR2 SMNVEV (reference sequence). The CDR3 reads CASSLTRSEQFF. CDR3 DNA sequence: TGTGCCAGCAGCTTGACGAGATCGGAGCAGTTCTTC.

This chain connects TRBV5-1 to TRBJ2-1, with 10 bases aligning to TRBD2. The CDR3 contains 15 residues. With 4 bases clipped from V and 8 bases from J, the junction kept 9 bases outside the gene matches. Germline CDR1 SGHRS, CDR2 YFSETQ. The chain's CDR3 is CASSLSSGRGYEQFF. Written as DNA, the CDR3 is TGCGCCAGCAGCCTATCTAGCGGGAGAGGGTATGAGCAGTTCTTC.

The gene calls are TRBV9 and TRBJ1-2; 7 bases are a match to TRBD1. CDR3 length equals 15 residues. The V segment lost 0 bases and the J segment 2 bases; nucleotides outside the gene matches: 4. The V gene's germline CDR1 is SGDLS and CDR2 YYNGEE. CDR3: CASSVGTGGNYGYTF. The CDR3 nucleotides read TGTGCCAGCAGCGTAGGGACAGGCGGGAACTATGGCTACACCTTC.